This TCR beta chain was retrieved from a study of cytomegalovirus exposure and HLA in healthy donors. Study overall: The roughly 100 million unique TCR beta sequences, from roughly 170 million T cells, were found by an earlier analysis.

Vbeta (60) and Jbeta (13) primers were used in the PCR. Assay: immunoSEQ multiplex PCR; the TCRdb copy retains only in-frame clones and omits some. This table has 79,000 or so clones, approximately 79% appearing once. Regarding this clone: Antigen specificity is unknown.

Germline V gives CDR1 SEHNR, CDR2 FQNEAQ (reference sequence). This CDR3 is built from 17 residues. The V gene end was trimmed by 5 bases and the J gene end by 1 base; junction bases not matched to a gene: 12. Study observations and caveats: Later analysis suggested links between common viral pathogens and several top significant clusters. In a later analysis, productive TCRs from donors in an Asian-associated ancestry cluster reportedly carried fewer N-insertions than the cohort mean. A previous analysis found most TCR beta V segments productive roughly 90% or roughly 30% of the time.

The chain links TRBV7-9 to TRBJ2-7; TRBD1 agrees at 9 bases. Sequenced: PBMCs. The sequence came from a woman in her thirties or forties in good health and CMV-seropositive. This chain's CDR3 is CASSIRGQGSLSYEQYF. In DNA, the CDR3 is TGTGCCAGCAGCATACGGGGACAGGGTTCATTGTCCTACGAGCAGTACTTC. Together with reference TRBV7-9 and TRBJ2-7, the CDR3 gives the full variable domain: DTGVSQNPRHKITKRGQNVTFRCDPISEHNRLYWYRQTLGQGPEFLTYFQNEAQLEKSRLLSDRFSAERPKGSFSTLEIQRTEQGDSAMYLCASSIRGQGSLSYEQYFGPGTRLTVT.